The clone carrying this T cell receptor beta chain was observed a few times. Under the authors' procedure: The authors estimated nucleated cell counts from reference gene primer amplification. Only in-frame clones appear in the TCRdb table, and some are missing; sequencing was by immunoSEQ multiplex PCR. V and J calls and clone size are those listed in that table; D and trimming were worked out from the DNA. The sample lists about 87,000 clones, under 85% occurring once. The data were obtained in a study of blood T cell repertoires in COVID-19. On the study more broadly: Sources were T cells, B-cell-depleted T cells, or PBMCs; the material itself was cDNA or gDNA.

Sequencing was performed on peripheral blood. The origin of this receptor is a woman aged 65 to 85 with acute or convalescent COVID-19.

CDR3 in DNA: TGTGCCAGCAGCCCCATGGGCAACACTGAAGCTTTCTTT. It encodes CASSPMGNTEAFF. J is TRBJ1-1 and V is TRBV5-8, with D uncertain. V was cut by 4 bases and J by 2 bases, with 9 bases left in between. The CDR3 extends over 13 amino acids. Germline V gene lookup returns CDR1 SGHTS and CDR2 YDEGEE.